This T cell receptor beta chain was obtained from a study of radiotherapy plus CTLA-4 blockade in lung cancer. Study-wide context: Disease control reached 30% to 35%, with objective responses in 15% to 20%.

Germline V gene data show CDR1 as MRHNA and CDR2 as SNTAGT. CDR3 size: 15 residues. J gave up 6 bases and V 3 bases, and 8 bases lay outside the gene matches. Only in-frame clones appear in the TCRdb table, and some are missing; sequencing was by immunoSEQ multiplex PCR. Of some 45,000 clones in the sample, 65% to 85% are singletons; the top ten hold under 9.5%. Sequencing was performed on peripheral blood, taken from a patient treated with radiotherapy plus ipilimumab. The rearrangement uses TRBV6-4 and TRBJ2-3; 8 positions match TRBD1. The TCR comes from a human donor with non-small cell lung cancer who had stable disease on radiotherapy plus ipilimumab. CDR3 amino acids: CASSDTRGPGDTQYF. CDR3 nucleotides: TGTGCCAGCAGTGATACCAGGGGGCCCGGGGATACGCAGTATTTT.